This TCR beta chain was identified during a study of T-cell memory formation after mild COVID-19. General study points: CD4/CD8 balance held among clones contracting day 15 to 85, and later expanders leaned CD4+. Researchers report contracting CD4+ clones mostly in CM and EM, with CD8+ clones in EMRA.

TCRdb re-derived calls from the 5' RACE reads in MiXCR, one entry per CDR3 protein. The table shows approximately 410,000 distinct CDR3 sequences, with about a quarter occurring only once. This clonotype has a handful of counts. Its antigen is currently unknown. With V trimmed by 2 bases and J by 7 bases, 8 bases remained unmatched. The CDR3 sequence is 14 residues long. The source of this sequence is an adult woman who had mild COVID-19 (a few samples of this study predate the infection). Cell type and time point are not known. Sequenced material: PBMCs or a T cell subset sorted from them (not recorded which). The chain couples TRBV12-3 or TRBV12-4 to TRBJ2-7; TRBD2 agrees at 7 bases. This CDR3 reads CASSLSGGSGEQYF. CDR3 DNA sequence: TGTGCCAGCAGTTTATCCGGGGGGTCAGGAGAGCAGTACTTC.